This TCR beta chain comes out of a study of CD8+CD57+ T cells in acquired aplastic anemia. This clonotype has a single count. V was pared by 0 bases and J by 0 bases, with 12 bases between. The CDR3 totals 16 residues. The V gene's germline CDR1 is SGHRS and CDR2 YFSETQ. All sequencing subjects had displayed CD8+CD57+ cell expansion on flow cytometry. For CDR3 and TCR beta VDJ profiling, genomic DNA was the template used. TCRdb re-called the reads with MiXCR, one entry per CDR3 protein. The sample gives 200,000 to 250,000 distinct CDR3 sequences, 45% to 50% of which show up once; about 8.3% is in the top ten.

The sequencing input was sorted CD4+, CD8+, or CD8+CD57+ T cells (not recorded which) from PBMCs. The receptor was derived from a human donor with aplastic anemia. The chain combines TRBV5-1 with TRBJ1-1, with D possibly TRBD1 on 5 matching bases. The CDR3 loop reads CASSLVGVPVNTEAFF. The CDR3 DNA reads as TGCGCCAGCAGCTTGGTGGGGGTTCCCGTGAACACTGAAGCTTTCTTT.